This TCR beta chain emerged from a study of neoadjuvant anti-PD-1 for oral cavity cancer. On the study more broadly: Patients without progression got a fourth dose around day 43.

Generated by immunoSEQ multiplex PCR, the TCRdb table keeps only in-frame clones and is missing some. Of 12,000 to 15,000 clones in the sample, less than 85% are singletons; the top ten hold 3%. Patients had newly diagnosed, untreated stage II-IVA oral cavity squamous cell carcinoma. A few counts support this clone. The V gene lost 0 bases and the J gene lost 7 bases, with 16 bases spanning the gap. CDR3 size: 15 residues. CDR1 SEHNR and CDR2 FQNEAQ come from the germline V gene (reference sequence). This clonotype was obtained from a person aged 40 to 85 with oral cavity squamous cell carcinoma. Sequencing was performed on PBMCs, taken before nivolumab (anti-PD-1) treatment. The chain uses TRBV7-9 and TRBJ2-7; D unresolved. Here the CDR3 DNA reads TGTGCCAGCAGCTTAGCCGGGTGGGCCAGCTTAGAGCAGTACTTC. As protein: CASSLAGWASLEQYF.